The rows below give T cell receptor beta chains drawn from one sample of a study of cytomegalovirus exposure and HLA in healthy donors. Assay used: immunoSEQ multiplex PCR; TCRdb lists only in-frame clones, some missing. The data contain under 200,000 clones, 65% to 90% of them singletons. Sequenced material: PBMCs. The receptor set was obtained from a woman aged 30 to 39 in good health and CMV-seronegative. Both conserved end residues are part of each CDR3. A D gene is named only where the DNA matches it firmly. Clone size is shown for a subset of rows, as once, few, many or a class of expanded clone.

D gene	clone size	V gene	J gene	CDR3 DNA	CDR3 protein
TRBD1	.	TRBV19	TRBJ1-4	TGTGCCAGTAGTCTCCGGGACAGGGACGAAAAACTGTTTTTT	CASSLRDRDEKLFF
.	.	TRBV6-5	TRBJ2-3	TGTGCCAGCCGGGAGTCTCCAGGTCCAGATACGCAGTATTTT	CASRESPGPDTQYF
.	few	TRBV4-1	TRBJ2-1	TGCGCCAGCAGCCCCCGAGGGAGCGGGTTAGACAATGAGCAGTTCTTC	CASSPRGSGLDNEQFF
TRBD1	.	TRBV25-1	TRBJ2-2	TGTGCCAGCGGGGGGACAGGGAACACCGGGGAGCTGTTTTTT	CASGGTGNTGELFF
.	.	TRBV7-3	TRBJ2-2	TGTGCCAGCAGTAGGGACACGAACACCGGGGAGCTGTTTTTT	CASSRDTNTGELFF
.	.	TRBV5-4	TRBJ1-1	TGTGCCAGCAGCTCGGCGGCTGGGTCGTGGATTGAAGCTTTCTTT	CASSSAAGSWIEAFF
.	.	TRBV6-6	TRBJ1-1	TGTGCCAGCAGTTGGGGGGGGGAGCGGAACACTGAAGCTTTCTTT	CASSWGGERNTEAFF
.	.	TRBV2	TRBJ1-5	TGTGCCAGTCGACAGAGTAGCAATCAGCCCCAGCATTTT	CASRQSSNQPQHF
.	.	TRBV21-1	TRBJ1-1	TGTGCCAGCAGCACCCGTAAGAACACTGAAGCTTTCTTT	CASSTRKNTEAFF
TRBD2	.	TRBV6-1	TRBJ2-1	TGTGCCAGCAGTGAAGGGGCTAGCGGGCTGAGCTCCTACAATGAGCAGTTCTTC	CASSEGASGLSSYNEQFF
.	.	TRBV11-2	TRBJ1-4	TGTGCCAGCAGCTCATGGGCGGGGTCTAATGAAAAACTGTTTTTT	CASSSWAGSNEKLFF
TRBD2	.	TRBV9	TRBJ2-7	TGTGCCAGCAGCCGGGCGGGAGGGACGGATACCTACGAGCAGTACTTC	CASSRAGGTDTYEQYF
TRBD2	.	TRBV5-1	TRBJ2-1	TGCGCCAGCACGCTTGGTTCTAGCGGGGGGCCTACCCCCAGAGAGCAGTTCTTC	CASTLGSSGGPTPREQFF
TRBD1	.	TRBV6-5	TRBJ1-6	TGTGCCAGCAACGTCAAGACAGGGATTGGTGGCATCCACTTT	CASNVKTGIGGIHF
.	.	TRBV19	TRBJ2-1	TGTGCCAGTAGTCCCCGGGGTTACAATGAGCAGTTCTTC	CASSPRGYNEQFF
.	.	TRBV7-3	TRBJ1-5	TGTGCCAGCAGCCAAGACGGAGTAAAGCCCCAGCATTTT	CASSQDGVKPQHF
.	few	TRBV4-2	TRBJ2-3	TGTGCCAGCAGCCGTTCGGAAGCGAAGGTCACAGATACGCAGTATTTT	CASSRSEAKVTDTQYF